The next 26 T cell receptor beta chains were all read from a single sample in a study of cytomegalovirus exposure and HLA in healthy donors. Only in-frame clones appear in the TCRdb table, and some are missing; sequencing was by immunoSEQ multiplex PCR. The sample yields roughly 140,000 clones, roughly 89% seen once. The specimen was PBMCs. The origin of the receptors is a woman in her late teens or twenties in good health and CMV-seropositive.

The V and J genes are TRBV2 and TRBJ2-2; D not resolved. This CDR3 region has 15 residues. V lost 3 bases and J lost 3, with 11 bases in between. Germline V gene data show CDR1 as SNHLY and CDR2 as FYNNEI. This CDR3 is CASSDLSGDTGELFF. The CDR3 DNA is TGTGCCAGCAGTGATTTGTCTGGAGACACCGGGGAGCTGTTTTTT.

Turning to this clone: At the DNA level, this CDR3 is encoded by other sequences in the same sample as well. The chain is built from TRBV5-6 and TRBJ2-7; tentative D call: TRBD1 (5 bases). Trimming removed 0 bases from V and 4 bases from J, with 11 bases in between. Germline V gene lookup returns CDR1 SGHDT and CDR2 YYEEEE. This CDR3 region has 14 residues. The chain's CDR3 is CASSLGAGSYEQYF. For the CDR3, the DNA is TGTGCCAGCAGCTTGGGGGCAGGGTCGTACGAGCAGTACTTC.

The V gene is TRBV5-1, the J gene TRBJ2-7; TRBD1 matches at 7 bases. Germline loops: CDR1 SGHRS, CDR2 YFSETQ. V lost 4 bases, J lost 4 bases, and 11 bases stayed unmatched. This CDR3 is built from 15 residues. CDR3 sequence reads: CASSPFRPTGYEQYF. The CDR3 nucleotides read TGCGCCAGCAGCCCCTTTCGCCCGACAGGGTACGAGCAGTACTTC.

The J gene is TRBJ2-7, the V gene TRBV29-1, with 10 positions matching TRBD1. The germline V gene has CDR1 SQVTM and CDR2 ANQGSEA. The CDR3 is made up of 13 amino acids. The junction had 12 bases not matched to a gene; V was cut back by 6 bases and J by 10 bases. CDR3 sequence (DNA): TGCAGCGTCGGGACAGGGGTTCTACGAGGACAGTACTTC. Translating gives CSVGTGVLRGQYF.

The chain joins TRBV19 to TRBJ2-7; D unclear. The CDR3 runs to 15 residues. Trimming pared 0 bases from V and 0 bases from J, leaving 9 bases between. From germline, CDR1 is LNHDA and CDR2 SQIVND (reference sequence). The CDR3 bases are TGTGCCAGTAGTATAGACGCTCCGAGCTCCTACGAGCAGTACTTC. This gives the protein CASSIDAPSSYEQYF.

Only one count was recorded for this clone. J is TRBJ2-4 and V is TRBV4-3; 12 nucleotides agree with TRBD2. V lost 2 bases to trimming and J lost 9 bases; unmatched junction nucleotides: 2. Per the germline V gene, CDR1 is LGHNA and CDR2 is YSLEER. The CDR3 consists of 14 residues. The CDR3 here is CASSQLLAGGIQYF. In nucleotides, the CDR3 is TGCGCCAGCAGCCAATTACTAGCGGGAGGCATTCAGTACTTC.

This clone was observed a handful of times. The V call is TRBV4-2, the J call TRBJ2-2, with D perhaps TRBD2 (5 bases). Trimming shortened V by 0 bases and J by 6 bases, and 11 bases separated the two germline ends. From germline, CDR1 is LGHNA and CDR2 YNFKEQ. The CDR3 has 15 residues. The CDR3 nucleotides read TGTGCCAGCAGCCAAGAATCACTAGAATCCGGGGAGCTGTTTTTT. Amino acid sequence: CASSQESLESGELFF.

The genes are TRBV30 and TRBJ1-1; a possible D gene is TRBD1 (5 bases). The V gene lost 4 bases and the J gene lost 3 bases, with 18 bases spanning the gap. In germline, CDR1 is GTSNPN, CDR2 SVGIG (reference sequence). The CDR3 loop spans 15 amino acids. CDR3 loop: CAWMYRPPSDTEAFF. DNA of the CDR3: TGTGCCTGGATGTACAGGCCCCCTTCGGACACTGAAGCTTTCTTT.

The chain recombines TRBV11-2 with TRBJ1-5; D gene ambiguous. The CDR3 is 18 residues long. CDR1 is SGHAT and CDR2 is FQNNGV in the germline V gene. V dropped 1 base and J dropped 0 bases, with 16 bases sitting between them. The CDR3 sequence: CASSLGYPGGYSNQPQHF. The CDR3, as DNA: TGTGCCAGCAGCTTAGGATATCCGGGAGGGTATAGCAATCAGCCCCAGCATTTT. Variable domain in full (rest from reference TRBV11-2 and TRBJ1-5): EAGVAQSPRYKIIEKRQSVAFWCNPISGHATLYWYQQILGQGPKLLIQFQNNGVVDDSQLPKDRFSAERLKGVDSTLKIQPAKLEDSAVYLCASSLGYPGGYSNQPQHFGDGTRLSIL.

J is TRBJ2-7 and V is TRBV5-5; 8 nucleotides align to TRBD1. The CDR3 contains 12 residues. V lost 4 bases to trimming and J lost 7 bases; unmatched junction nucleotides: 4. Germline CDR1 reads SGHKS; CDR2 reads YYEKEE (reference sequence). This CDR3 is CASSATGEEQYF. CDR3 DNA: TGTGCCAGCAGCGCGACAGGGGAAGAGCAGTACTTC.

This chain joins TRBV13 and TRBJ2-7; the match to TRBD2 covers 7 bases. The CDR3 extends over 14 amino acids. The germline V gene encodes CDR1 PRHDT and CDR2 FYEKMQ (reference sequence). Losses at the gene ends were 3 bases for V and 3 bases for J; bases not matched to a gene: 5. CDR3 protein: CASSFRRESYEQYF. As DNA, the CDR3 is TGTGCCAGCAGCTTTCGGCGGGAGAGCTACGAGCAGTACTTC.

The V call is TRBV5-6, the J call TRBJ1-3; D is uncertain. Germline lookup yields CDR1 SGHDT and CDR2 YYEEEE. The CDR3 runs 14 residues. The V and J ends lost 1 base and 2 bases respectively, with 7 bases between them. The CDR3 DNA reads as TGTGCCAGCAGCTTGTACTCCACTGGAAACACCATATATTTT. This encodes CASSLYSTGNTIYF.

The chain links TRBV28 to TRBJ2-5, with TRBD1 identical over 8 bases. After removal of 5 bases from V and 5 bases from J, the junction contained 4 bases not matched to a gene. The CDR3 covers 13 residues. Germline CDR1 MDHEN, CDR2 SYDVKM. The CDR3 coding sequence is TGTGCCAGCAGTACGACAGGGGTGGAGACCCAGTACTTC. Translating gives CASSTTGVETQYF.

The chain links TRBV4-1 to TRBJ2-6; weak D call: TRBD2 (5 bases). With 3 bases removed from V and 2 bases from J, the gap between germline ends came to 26 bases. Germline V CDR1 and CDR2: MGHRA, YSYEKL. This CDR3 is 21 amino acids long. This chain's CDR3 is CASSQRASLPGDSTGANVLTF. The CDR3 nucleotides read TGCGCCAGCAGCCAGCGCGCCTCTCTGCCCGGGGATTCTACTGGGGCCAACGTCCTGACTTTC.

The rearrangement links TRBV6-5 to TRBJ2-7; maybe TRBD1 (6 bases). Germline CDR1 and CDR2: MNHEY and SVGAGI. V shed 6 bases and J shed 6 bases, with 12 bases lying between them. The CDR3 runs 12 residues. CDR3 residues: CASSRGEGEQYF. The CDR3, as DNA: TGTGCCAGCAGCAGGGGTGAGGGCGAGCAGTACTTC.

The V call is TRBV5-1, the J call TRBJ1-4, with a weak D call TRBD1 (5 bases). CDR3 length: 15 residues. From germline, CDR1 is SGHRS and CDR2 YFSETQ. The V and J ends lost 0 bases and 2 bases respectively, with 8 bases between them. The CDR3 loop reads CASSLAQGTNEKLFF. The CDR3, as DNA: TGCGCCAGCAGCTTGGCGCAGGGCACTAATGAAAAACTGTTTTTT.

This clone has a handful of counts. The chain combines TRBV19 with TRBJ1-5; no reliable D call. CDR3 length equals 13 residues. CDR1 LNHDA and CDR2 SQIVND come from the germline V gene (reference sequence). The ends were cut back, 3 bases at V and 6 bases at J, with 9 bases in the middle. CDR3: CASSIGGFQPQHF. The CDR3 DNA reads as TGTGCCAGTAGTATCGGAGGGTTTCAGCCCCAGCATTTT.

This clone has only one observation. The rearrangement joins TRBV19 to TRBJ2-1; TRBD2 matches at 7 bases. V shed 5 bases, J shed 8 bases, and the junction held 9 bases outside the gene matches. This CDR3 is built from 14 residues. The V gene's germline CDR1 is LNHDA and CDR2 SQIVND (reference sequence). DNA of the CDR3: TGTGCCAGTAGTGAACTCCTTACTAGCGATGAGCAGTTCTTC. It encodes CASSELLTSDEQFF.

This clone was seen more than once but under ten times. V usage is TRBV7-9 and J usage is TRBJ1-5; D is perhaps TRBD1 (5 bases). Germline V gives CDR1 SEHNR, CDR2 FQNEAQ (reference sequence). The CDR3 consists of 15 residues. The V gene lost 2 bases and the J gene lost 4 bases, with 12 bases spanning the gap. CDR3: CASSLSGQQNQPQHF. CDR3 sequence (DNA): TGTGCCAGCAGCTTATCAGGGCAGCAGAATCAGCCCCAGCATTTT.

V usage is TRBV5-4 and J usage is TRBJ2-1, with 8 bases matching TRBD2. V shed 1 base, J shed 8 bases, and the junction held 8 bases outside the gene matches. Germline CDR1 reads SGHNT; CDR2 reads YYREEE (reference sequence). The CDR3 is 15 amino acids. The CDR3 reads CASSLNSGIGDEQFF. CDR3 sequence (DNA): TGTGCCAGCAGCTTGAATAGCGGGATTGGGGATGAGCAGTTCTTC.

The rearrangement uses TRBV5-1 and TRBJ2-3, with 16 bases lining up with TRBD2. Germline V gene lookup returns CDR1 SGHRS and CDR2 YFSETQ. V lost 4 bases to trimming and J lost 5 bases; unmatched junction nucleotides: 7. The length of the CDR3 is 17 residues. The CDR3 DNA follows: TGCGCCAGCAGCCTACCGGGACTAGCGGGAGGGGTAGATACGCAGTATTTT. It specifies CASSLPGLAGGVDTQYF. The full variable domain, with the rest looked up from reference TRBV5-1 and TRBJ2-3, is KAGVTQTPRYLIKTRGQQVTLSCSPISGHRSVSWYQQTPGQGLQFLFEYFSETQRNKGNFPGRFSGRQFSNSRSEMNVSTLELGDSALYLCASSLPGLAGGVDTQYFGPGTRLTVL.

The chain uses TRBV19 and TRBJ1-1; D remains ambiguous. This CDR3 has 12 amino acids. Germline CDR1 is LNHDA and CDR2 is SQIVND (reference sequence). The germline V and J ends were trimmed by 3 bases and 1 base, with 3 bases remaining between them. The CDR3 sequence is CASSIRNTEAFF. CDR3 bases: TGTGCCAGTAGTATCCGGAACACTGAAGCTTTCTTT.

The chain uses TRBV11-3 and TRBJ2-5, with D perhaps TRBD2 (5 bases). The ends were cut back, 5 bases at V and 5 bases at J, with 15 bases in the middle. This CDR3 is built from 14 residues. In germline, CDR1 is SGHNT, CDR2 YENEEA. CDR3 nucleotide sequence: TGTGCCAGCAGCATCCCCGGGGTGGAGGAGACCCAGTACTTC. This translates into CASSIPGVEETQYF.

This chain joins TRBV6-6 and TRBJ1-5, with unresolved D. The germline V gene encodes CDR1 MNHNY and CDR2 SVGAGI (reference sequence). The CDR3 loop spans 16 amino acids. V dropped 4 bases and J dropped 0 bases, with 13 bases sitting between them. Written as DNA, the CDR3 is TGTGCCAGCAGTTTAGCGAGCCCCTATAGCAATCAGCCCCAGCATTTT. This translates into CASSLASPYSNQPQHF.

The rearrangement links TRBV19 to TRBJ2-7; 9 bases are shared with TRBD2. Germline V gene lookup returns CDR1 LNHDA and CDR2 SQIVND (reference sequence). This CDR3 has 15 residues. The trim removed 1 base at V and 0 bases at J, leaving 1 base unmatched. The CDR3 DNA follows: TGTGCCAGTAGTATAGGAGCGGGAGGCTCCTACGAGCAGTACTTC. Amino acid sequence: CASSIGAGGSYEQYF.

The V and J genes are TRBV30 and TRBJ2-3; tentatively, D is TRBD1 (6 bases). The ends were cut back, 0 bases at V and 4 bases at J, with 8 bases in the middle. This CDR3 comprises 13 residues. Germline V CDR1 and CDR2: GTSNPN, SVGIG (reference sequence). Here the CDR3 DNA reads TGTGCCTGGAGTGTCTGGGGGCCAGATACGCAGTATTTT. It is translated as CAWSVWGPDTQYF.